These T cell receptor beta chains were read from a single sample in a study of OX40 agonist ivuxolimab in advanced cancers. Produced via immunoSEQ multiplex PCR; TCRdb's table is partial and in-frame only. The sample includes some 76,000 clones, approximately 84% seen only once; the top ten take roughly 7%. The sample consisted of CD4+ or CD8+ T cells sorted from blood, taken in a trial of the OX40 agonist ivuxolimab. The receptors originated from an adult with an advanced solid tumor such as melanoma, head and neck, liver or kidney cancer. The CDR3 runs from the conserved cysteine through the conserved F or W. The D gene is left open where the match is weak. Clone size is given for some rows only: seen once, a few or many times, or a class if the clone is expanded.

TRBJ1-2 TRBV20-1 . . TGCAGTGCTAGAGCCAGCTATGGCTACACCTTC CSARASYGYTF
TRBJ1-2 TRBV6-5 . . TGTGCCAGCGGGGGGGGGCTCGGCTACACCTTC CASGGGLGYTF
TRBJ2-7 TRBV7-2 . . TGTGCCAGCAGCTTAGACCTGGGGGGCTACGAGCAGTACTTC CASSLDLGGYEQYF
TRBJ1-1 TRBV11-1 . TRBD1 TGTGCCAGCAGTTCGGGACAGGGCACTGAAGCTTTCTTT CASSSGQGTEAFF
TRBJ2-7 TRBV10-3 . TRBD2 TGTGCCATCAGCCAAGGGACTAGCGGAACCTACGAGCAGTACTTC CAISQGTSGTYEQYF
TRBJ2-3 TRBV2 . . TGTGCCAGCAGTGAAGACGATTCCGTAGGTACGCAGTATTTT CASSEDDSVGTQYF
TRBJ2-1 TRBV5-4 . TRBD2 TGTGCCAGCAGCTCTAGGACTAGCCAGTACAATGAGCAGTTCTTC CASSSRTSQYNEQFF
TRBJ2-5 TRBV7-2 few . TGTGCCAGCAGCTTATCGCTCGGGGAGACCCAGTACTTC CASSLSLGETQYF
TRBJ2-5 TRBV19 . TRBD2 TGTGCCAGTAGTATTGGGCTAGCGGGGTATGGTGAGACCCAGTACTTC CASSIGLAGYGETQYF
TRBJ1-2 TRBV2 . TRBD1 TGTGCCAGCACCTGGACAGGGAACTATGGCTACACCTTC CASTWTGNYGYTF
TRBJ2-5 TRBV27 . . TGTGCCAGCAGTGGACCCGTGGGGAGGGGGGAGACCCAGTACTTC CASSGPVGRGETQYF
TRBJ1-5 TRBV7-2 once TRBD1 TGTGCCAGCAGCTTAGCCAGGGGGGACAATCAGCCCCAGCATTTT CASSLARGDNQPQHF
TRBJ1-5 TRBV7-2 . . TGTGCCAGCAGCTCCGGAGTACTTAGCAATCAGCCCCAGCATTTT CASSSGVLSNQPQHF
TRBJ1-1 TRBV18 . TRBD1 TGTGCCAGCTCACCACAGACAGGGGTTTCGAACACTGAAGCTTTCTTT CASSPQTGVSNTEAFF
TRBJ1-1 TRBV18 once . TGTGCCAGCTCACATCCAGGTATGAGGGCTGAAGCTTTCTTT CASSHPGMRAEAFF
TRBJ1-4 TRBV5-1 . . TGCGCCAGCAGCCAACAGGGATTCTATGAAAAACTGTTTTTT CASSQQGFYEKLFF
TRBJ2-2 TRBV7-2 . TRBD2 TGTGCCAGCAGCTCCTTCGCCCTAGCGGGTAACACCGGGGAGCTGTTTTTT CASSSFALAGNTGELFF
TRBJ1-2 TRBV30 . TRBD1 TGTGCCTGCAACCAGGGGGGGTTCGACTATGGCTACACCTTC CACNQGGFDYGYTF
TRBJ1-2 TRBV30 few . TGTGCCTGGAGTGTACGGTACTATGGCTACACCTTC CAWSVRYYGYTF
TRBJ1-6 TRBV11-2 . . TGTGCCAGCAGCTTAGCGGCAGGGAAATCACCCCTCCACTTT CASSLAAGKSPLHF
TRBJ1-5 TRBV11-2 . . TGTGCCAGCAGCTTAGGGCCAGGGCCCAATCAGCCCCAGCATTTT CASSLGPGPNQPQHF
TRBJ2-3 TRBV6-5 . . TGTGCCAGCAGTTACAGGGGATCTCGCACAGATACGCAGTATTTT CASSYRGSRTDTQYF
TRBJ1-1 TRBV1 . . TGCACCAGCAGCCAGTCACTTGGGCGTGGGAACACTGAAGCTTTCTTT CTSSQSLGRGNTEAFF
TRBJ2-2 TRBV28 . TRBD2 TGTGCCAGCACGGGACTAGCGGGAAACACCGGGGAGCTGTTTTTT CASTGLAGNTGELFF
TRBJ2-7 TRBV10-3 . TRBD2 TGTGCCATCAGTGCAACTAGCGGGACCTACGAGCAGTACTTC CAISATSGTYEQYF
TRBJ2-3 TRBV5-1 . TRBD2 TGCGCCAGCAGCGTGACTAGCGGGGGGGCCTATACGCAGTATTTT CASSVTSGGAYTQYF
TRBJ2-1 TRBV5-4 . . TGTGCCAGCAGCTTGGCGGGCACAGCCTACAATGAGCAGTTCTTC CASSLAGTAYNEQFF
TRBJ1-6 TRBV5-1 . . TGCGCCAGCAGCTCGGAGGGGGAAATGAGCAGGCCCCTCCACTTT CASSSEGEMSRPLHF
TRBJ1-2 TRBV18 . . TGTGCCAGCTCAGCCGGGGGCACCTATGGCTACACCTTC CASSAGGTYGYTF
TRBJ1-1 TRBV30 . . TGTGCCTGGGGACAGTTGGGTACTGAAGCTTTCTTT CAWGQLGTEAFF
TRBJ2-5 TRBV15 . . TGTGCCACCAGCAGAGGGGAACAGGGTAGAAAGACCCAGTACTTC CATSRGEQGRKTQYF
TRBJ2-7 TRBV5-5 . TRBD2 TGTGCCAGCAGCTTGACTAGCGGGGACCCCTACGAGCAGTACTTC CASSLTSGDPYEQYF
TRBJ1-3 TRBV2 . . TGTGCCAGCAGCGGACTCAGGACCGGAAACACCATATATTTT CASSGLRTGNTIYF
TRBJ2-1 TRBV6-6 . . TGTGCCAGCGGGCGGGCACGCCAGGATGAGCAGTTCTTC CASGRARQDEQFF
TRBJ1-2 TRBV7-8 . TRBD1 TGTGCCAGCAGCACCTCGACAGGGGGAGGCTATGGCTACACCTTC CASSTSTGGGYGYTF
TRBJ1-1 TRBV2 . . TGTGCCAGCAGTGACCCCCGTCATCCACCTGAAGCTTTCTTT CASSDPRHPPEAFF
TRBJ2-7 TRBV6-5 . . TGTGCCAGCAGTGAAGAGTACAGGACCATCTTC CASSEEYRTIF
TRBJ2-2 TRBV7-3 . TRBD2 TGTGCCAGCAGCTCCTGGACTAGCGGGAGGCAGAACACCGGGGAGCTGTTTTTT CASSSWTSGRQNTGELFF
TRBJ2-3 TRBV18 . . TGTGCCAGCTCACTAGGGCTAGAGGGCACAGATACGCAGTATTTT CASSLGLEGTDTQYF
TRBJ1-3 TRBV7-2 . TRBD1 TGTGCCAGCAGCTTAGGGGGACAGGGAATCGGAGGAAACACCATATATTTT CASSLGGQGIGGNTIYF
TRBJ1-1 TRBV6-6 . . TGTGCCAGCACCCCCTTCGGGGGGGAGACTGAAGCTTTCTTT CASTPFGGETEAFF
TRBJ2-1 TRBV5-1 . TRBD1 TGCGCCAGCGCCACAGGGGGCGCAGGGAATGAGCAGTTCTTC CASATGGAGNEQFF
TRBJ2-7 TRBV6-6 . . TGTGCCAGCAGTTATCGGGACCTCCGCGAGCAGTACTTC CASSYRDLREQYF
TRBJ1-6 TRBV28 . . TGTGCCAGCAGCCAACATCGGATCTATAATTCACCCCTCCACTTT CASSQHRIYNSPLHF
TRBJ1-2 TRBV5-4 . . TGTGCCAGCAGCTTGGGCTGGACTAACTATGGCTACACCTTC CASSLGWTNYGYTF
TRBJ2-2 TRBV7-3 once . TGTGCCAGCAGCTTAACGAACACCGGGGAGCTGTTTTTT CASSLTNTGELFF
TRBJ2-5 TRBV19 . . TGTGCCAGTAGTCTGACAGCGTTTCTAGAGACCCAGTACTTC CASSLTAFLETQYF
TRBJ1-6 TRBV28 . . TGTGCCAGCAGTCCATACCCGCACGAGGATTCACCCCTCCACTTT CASSPYPHEDSPLHF
TRBJ2-5 TRBV5-1 . TRBD2 TGCGCCAGCAGCAGAATATACTCGGGACTAGCGGGAGTAGAGACCCAGTACTTC CASSRIYSGLAGVETQYF
TRBJ1-2 TRBV7-9 . TRBD1 TGTGCCAGCAGCCCCGAGGGACAGGAAGCCTACTATGGCTACACCTTC CASSPEGQEAYYGYTF
TRBJ2-7 TRBV27 . TRBD1 TGTGCCAGCAGTTCTCTAGGGGGCGGAGAGCAGTACTTC CASSSLGGGEQYF
TRBJ2-6 TRBV7-2 . . TGTGCCAGCAGCTTAGAGTACTCTGGGGCCAACGTCCTGACTTTC CASSLEYSGANVLTF
TRBJ2-1 TRBV5-1 . TRBD2 TGCGCCAGCAGCCCCGGGACTAGCGGGATAGTGCAGTTCTTC CASSPGTSGIVQFF
TRBJ2-3 TRBV9 . . TGTGCCAGCAGCATTAGCGAGCGGTTCACAGATACGCAGTATTTT CASSISERFTDTQYF
TRBJ2-1 TRBV7-3 few . TGTGCCAGCAGCTTAACGACCATCAATGAGCAGTTCTTC CASSLTTINEQFF